This is a list of T cell receptor beta chains from one sample in a study of vaccination effects on CD4 cells after COVID-19. No antigen has been assigned to these receptors. The assay was immunoSEQ multiplex PCR, and TCRdb's table has in-frame clones only and misses some. Of around 49,000 clones listed, approximately 72% are singletons. The sample consisted of CD4+ T cells from PBMCs cultured without peptide, taken after COVID-19 vaccination. The receptors derive from a human donor who received a COVID-19 vaccine. Each CDR3 is given with its conserved first and last residue. Fields, in order: V gene, D gene, J gene, clone size, CDR3 protein, CDR3 DNA. D genes are given only for firm matches. Only some rows state a clone size, as once, few, many or a class for expanded clones.

V gene: TRBV5-4; D gene: NA; J gene: TRBJ1-1; clone size: NA; CDR3 protein: CASSLWGNTEAFF; CDR3 DNA: TGTGCCAGCAGCTTGTGGGGGAACACTGAAGCTTTCTTT
V gene: TRBV4-1; D gene: TRBD1; J gene: TRBJ1-2; clone size: few; CDR3 protein: CASSPTDRGGYGYTF; CDR3 DNA: TGCGCCAGCAGCCCTACAGACAGGGGCGGCTATGGCTACACCTTC
V gene: TRBV6-5; D gene: TRBD1; J gene: TRBJ2-7; clone size: NA; CDR3 protein: CASSYPNRGAYEQYF; CDR3 DNA: TGTGCCAGCAGTTACCCTAACAGGGGCGCATACGAGCAGTACTTC
V gene: TRBV9; D gene: NA; J gene: TRBJ1-5; clone size: few; CDR3 protein: CASSVGSVSNQPQHF; CDR3 DNA: TGTGCCAGCAGCGTAGGGTCCGTTAGCAATCAGCCCCAGCATTTT
V gene: TRBV11-2; D gene: TRBD2; J gene: TRBJ2-3; clone size: NA; CDR3 protein: CASSFSRGGGTDTQYF; CDR3 DNA: TGTGCCAGCAGCTTCAGCCGCGGGGGGGGCACAGATACGCAGTATTTT
V gene: TRBV19; D gene: TRBD1; J gene: TRBJ1-5; clone size: NA; CDR3 protein: CASSMGQRGNQPQHF; CDR3 DNA: TGTGCCAGTAGTATGGGACAGAGAGGCAATCAGCCCCAGCATTTT
V gene: TRBV6-4; D gene: NA; J gene: TRBJ1-2; clone size: NA; CDR3 protein: CASSVELQGYGYTF; CDR3 DNA: TGTGCCAGCAGTGTCGAATTACAGGGCTATGGCTACACCTTC
V gene: TRBV5-1; D gene: NA; J gene: TRBJ1-6; clone size: NA; CDR3 protein: CASSLEAENSPLHF; CDR3 DNA: TGCGCCAGCAGCTTGGAGGCAGAAAATTCACCCCTCCACTTT
V gene: TRBV5-4; D gene: TRBD2; J gene: TRBJ2-3; clone size: once; CDR3 protein: CASSPGLAGTQYF; CDR3 DNA: TGTGCCAGCAGCCCGGGACTAGCGGGTACGCAGTATTTT
V gene: TRBV5-4; D gene: TRBD2; J gene: TRBJ2-2; clone size: once; CDR3 protein: CASSSGTSGPTGELFF; CDR3 DNA: TGTGCCAGCAGCTCCGGGACTAGCGGACCCACCGGGGAGCTGTTTTTT
V gene: TRBV29-1; D gene: NA; J gene: TRBJ2-4; clone size: few; CDR3 protein: CSVEDRVAKNIQYF; CDR3 DNA: TGCAGCGTTGAAGACAGGGTGGCCAAAAACATTCAGTACTTC
V gene: TRBV5-4; D gene: TRBD1; J gene: TRBJ1-1; clone size: once; CDR3 protein: CASRKGQGPERNTEAFF; CDR3 DNA: TGTGCCAGCCGTAAGGGACAGGGGCCCGAGCGGAACACTGAAGCTTTCTTT
V gene: TRBV2; D gene: NA; J gene: TRBJ1-1; clone size: NA; CDR3 protein: CASGRVENTEAFF; CDR3 DNA: TGTGCCAGTGGACGGGTGGAGAACACTGAAGCTTTCTTT
V gene: TRBV15; D gene: NA; J gene: TRBJ2-3; clone size: once; CDR3 protein: CATSRDRPGRSGDTQYF; CDR3 DNA: TGTGCCACCAGCAGAGATCGACCTGGGCGGAGCGGAGATACGCAGTATTTT
V gene: TRBV4-1; D gene: NA; J gene: TRBJ1-2; clone size: NA; CDR3 protein: CASSQDRNYGYTF; CDR3 DNA: TGCGCCAGCAGCCAAGACAGGAACTATGGCTACACCTTC
V gene: TRBV19; D gene: TRBD2; J gene: TRBJ2-5; clone size: NA; CDR3 protein: CASSSGGARQETQYF; CDR3 DNA: TGTGCCAGCTCGAGCGGGGGGGCCCGGCAAGAGACCCAGTACTTC
V gene: TRBV27; D gene: TRBD2; J gene: TRBJ2-2; clone size: NA; CDR3 protein: CASSRLAGGTGELFF; CDR3 DNA: TGTGCCAGCAGTCGACTAGCGGGGGGTACCGGGGAGCTGTTTTTT
V gene: TRBV6-5; D gene: TRBD1; J gene: TRBJ1-2; clone size: NA; CDR3 protein: CASSLQGAYGYTF; CDR3 DNA: TGTGCCAGCAGCCTACAGGGGGCCTATGGCTACACCTTC
V gene: TRBV2; D gene: TRBD2; J gene: TRBJ2-3; clone size: NA; CDR3 protein: CASSGRSGSTDTQYF; CDR3 DNA: TGTGCCAGCAGTGGCCGTAGCGGGAGTACAGATACGCAGTATTTT
V gene: TRBV30; D gene: NA; J gene: TRBJ2-3; clone size: NA; CDR3 protein: CAWIGQGTSTDTQYF; CDR3 DNA: TGTGCCTGGATCGGCCAGGGCACTAGCACAGATACGCAGTATTTT
V gene: TRBV5-1; D gene: NA; J gene: TRBJ2-3; clone size: NA; CDR3 protein: CASSTDGTTDTQYF; CDR3 DNA: TGCGCCAGCAGCACGGACGGAACCACAGATACGCAGTATTTT
V gene: TRBV5-1; D gene: NA; J gene: TRBJ2-4; clone size: NA; CDR3 protein: CASSFSLSNLAKNIQYF; CDR3 DNA: TGCGCCAGCAGCTTCTCGTTGTCTAACTTAGCCAAAAACATTCAGTACTTC
V gene: TRBV7-2; D gene: NA; J gene: TRBJ2-5; clone size: NA; CDR3 protein: CASSLDYHQETQYF; CDR3 DNA: TGTGCCAGCAGCCTCGACTATCATCAAGAGACCCAGTACTTC
V gene: TRBV5-6; D gene: TRBD2; J gene: TRBJ2-5; clone size: NA; CDR3 protein: CASIPGGAGTQYF; CDR3 DNA: TGTGCCAGCATCCCGGGGGGGGCAGGGACCCAGTACTTC
V gene: TRBV6-6; D gene: NA; J gene: TRBJ1-4; clone size: few; CDR3 protein: CASSYTGREKLFF; CDR3 DNA: TGTGCCAGCAGCTACACGGGGCGGGAAAAACTGTTTTTT
V gene: TRBV5-1; D gene: NA; J gene: TRBJ1-1; clone size: few; CDR3 protein: CASSPSVMNTEAFF; CDR3 DNA: TGCGCCAGCAGCCCCAGTGTCATGAACACTGAAGCTTTCTTT
V gene: TRBV4-1; D gene: NA; J gene: TRBJ1-4; clone size: NA; CDR3 protein: CASSQPGKDEKLFF; CDR3 DNA: TGCGCCAGCAGCCAACCGGGTAAGGATGAAAAACTGTTTTTT
V gene: TRBV7-8; D gene: NA; J gene: TRBJ2-5; clone size: NA; CDR3 protein: CASSPRLGTETQYF; CDR3 DNA: TGTGCCAGCAGCCCCCGACTAGGAACAGAGACCCAGTACTTC
V gene: TRBV3-1/TRBV3-2; D gene: TRBD1; J gene: TRBJ1-4; clone size: NA; CDR3 protein: CASSIQGTGNEKLFF; CDR3 DNA: TGTGCCAGCAGTATACAGGGGACGGGGAATGAAAAACTGTTTTTT
V gene: TRBV5-4; D gene: NA; J gene: TRBJ1-4; clone size: NA; CDR3 protein: CASSVGGENKLFF; CDR3 DNA: TGTGCCAGCAGCGTTGGTGGAGAGAATAAACTGTTTTTT
V gene: TRBV15; D gene: TRBD2; J gene: TRBJ2-7; clone size: NA; CDR3 protein: CATSRVAGQANYEQYF; CDR3 DNA: TGTGCCACCAGCAGAGTAGCGGGGCAGGCTAACTACGAGCAGTACTTC
V gene: TRBV6-1; D gene: TRBD1; J gene: TRBJ1-1; clone size: NA; CDR3 protein: CASSEGTGYSEAFF; CDR3 DNA: TGTGCCAGCAGTGAAGGGACAGGTTATTCTGAAGCTTTCTTT
V gene: TRBV5-8; D gene: TRBD1; J gene: TRBJ2-1; clone size: NA; CDR3 protein: CASSANPRQGPNNEQFF; CDR3 DNA: TGTGCCAGCAGCGCTAACCCGAGACAGGGGCCCAACAATGAGCAGTTCTTC
V gene: TRBV11-3; D gene: NA; J gene: TRBJ2-1; clone size: NA; CDR3 protein: CARERGEVRRAYNEQFF; CDR3 DNA: TGTGCCAGAGAGAGGGGGGAGGTGCGACGGGCCTACAATGAGCAGTTCTTC
V gene: TRBV4-2; D gene: NA; J gene: TRBJ2-3; clone size: few; CDR3 protein: CASSQEIRVRPLGATQYF; CDR3 DNA: TGTGCCAGCAGCCAAGAGATCCGGGTCAGACCCTTAGGGGCTACGCAGTATTTT
V gene: TRBV6-5; D gene: NA; J gene: TRBJ1-2; clone size: NA; CDR3 protein: CASTLYGVPYGYTF; CDR3 DNA: TGTGCCAGCACTTTGTATGGGGTGCCCTATGGCTACACCTTC
V gene: TRBV6-5; D gene: NA; J gene: TRBJ1-5; clone size: NA; CDR3 protein: CASRRRGSGNQPQHF; CDR3 DNA: TGTGCCAGCAGGAGGAGGGGCAGCGGCAATCAGCCCCAGCATTTT
V gene: TRBV19; D gene: NA; J gene: TRBJ1-6; clone size: NA; CDR3 protein: CASSIGQQNSPLHF; CDR3 DNA: TGTGCCAGTAGTATAGGACAGCAAAATTCACCCCTCCACTTT
V gene: TRBV30; D gene: NA; J gene: TRBJ1-1; clone size: NA; CDR3 protein: CAWTKYRGRTEAFF; CDR3 DNA: TGTGCCTGGACTAAATATCGGGGGCGCACTGAAGCTTTCTTT
V gene: TRBV24-1; D gene: TRBD1; J gene: TRBJ2-3; clone size: once; CDR3 protein: CATSDAPKQGWFTDTQYF; CDR3 DNA: TGTGCCACCAGTGATGCCCCAAAACAGGGGTGGTTCACAGATACGCAGTATTTT
V gene: TRBV10-3; D gene: TRBD2; J gene: TRBJ2-7; clone size: NA; CDR3 protein: CAIKIAGGMGEQYF; CDR3 DNA: TGTGCCATCAAAATAGCGGGAGGAATGGGCGAGCAGTACTTC
V gene: TRBV30; D gene: NA; J gene: TRBJ1-5; clone size: NA; CDR3 protein: CAWSGGPQPQHF; CDR3 DNA: TGTGCCTGGAGTGGGGGGCCCCAGCCCCAGCATTTT
V gene: TRBV7-8; D gene: TRBD1; J gene: TRBJ1-2; clone size: NA; CDR3 protein: CASSPSGQGVGYTF; CDR3 DNA: TGTGCCAGCAGCCCCAGCGGACAGGGTGTCGGCTACACCTTC
V gene: TRBV7-8; D gene: NA; J gene: TRBJ2-7; clone size: NA; CDR3 protein: CASSERRDRPYEQYF; CDR3 DNA: TGTGCCAGCAGCGAGAGGCGGGACCGCCCCTACGAGCAGTACTTC
V gene: TRBV18; D gene: NA; J gene: TRBJ2-7; clone size: NA; CDR3 protein: CASSPTGDEQYF; CDR3 DNA: TGTGCCAGCTCACCGACCGGGGACGAGCAGTACTTC
V gene: TRBV27; D gene: NA; J gene: TRBJ2-1; clone size: NA; CDR3 protein: CASSSQGSSYNEQFF; CDR3 DNA: TGTGCCAGCAGTTCGCAAGGAAGCTCCTACAATGAGCAGTTCTTC
V gene: TRBV6-5; D gene: NA; J gene: TRBJ1-3; clone size: once; CDR3 protein: CASTTGGFSGNTIYF; CDR3 DNA: TGTGCCAGCACTACCGGGGGATTCTCTGGAAACACCATATATTTT
V gene: TRBV3-1/TRBV3-2; D gene: NA; J gene: TRBJ2-1; clone size: few; CDR3 protein: CASSRRLTGWDNEQFF; CDR3 DNA: TGTGCCAGCAGCCGCAGATTGACAGGCTGGGACAATGAGCAGTTCTTC
V gene: TRBV24-1; D gene: TRBD1; J gene: TRBJ2-3; clone size: once; CDR3 protein: CATSGGTGQYF; CDR3 DNA: TGTGCCACCAGTGGCGGGACAGGCCAGTATTTT
V gene: TRBV6-2/TRBV6-3; D gene: NA; J gene: TRBJ1-4; clone size: NA; CDR3 protein: CASSYRGGRTNEKLFF; CDR3 DNA: TGTGCCAGCAGTTACAGAGGGGGGCGTACTAATGAAAAACTGTTTTTT
V gene: TRBV14; D gene: NA; J gene: TRBJ1-1; clone size: NA; CDR3 protein: CASSLLLQFRQNTEAFF; CDR3 DNA: TGTGCCAGCAGCCTACTATTACAATTCCGACAGAACACTGAAGCTTTCTTT